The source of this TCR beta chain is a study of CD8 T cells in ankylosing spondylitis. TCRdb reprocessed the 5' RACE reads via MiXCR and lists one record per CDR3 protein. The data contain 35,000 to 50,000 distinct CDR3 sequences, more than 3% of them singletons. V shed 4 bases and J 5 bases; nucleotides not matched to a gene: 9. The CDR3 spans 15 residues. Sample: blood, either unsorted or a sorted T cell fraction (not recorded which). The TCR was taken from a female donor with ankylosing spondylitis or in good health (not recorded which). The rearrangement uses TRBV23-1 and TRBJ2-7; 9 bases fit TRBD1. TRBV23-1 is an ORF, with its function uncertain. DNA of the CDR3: TGCGCCAGCAGTCGACGCGACAGGGGGTTGGACGAGCAGTACTTC. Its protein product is CASSRRDRGLDEQYF.